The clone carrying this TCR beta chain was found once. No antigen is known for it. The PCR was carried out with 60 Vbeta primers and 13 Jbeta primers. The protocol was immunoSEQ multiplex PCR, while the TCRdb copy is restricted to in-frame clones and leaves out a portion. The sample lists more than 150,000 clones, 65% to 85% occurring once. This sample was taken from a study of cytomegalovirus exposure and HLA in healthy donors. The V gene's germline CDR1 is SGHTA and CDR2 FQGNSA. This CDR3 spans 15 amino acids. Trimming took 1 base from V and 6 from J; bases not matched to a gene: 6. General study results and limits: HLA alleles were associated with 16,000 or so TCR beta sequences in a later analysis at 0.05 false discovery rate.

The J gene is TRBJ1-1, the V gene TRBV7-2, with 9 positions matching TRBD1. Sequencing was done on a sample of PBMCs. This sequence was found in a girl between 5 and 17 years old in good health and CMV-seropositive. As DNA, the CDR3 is TGTGCCAGCAGCTTAGTAGGGACAGGGTGGTCTGAAGCTTTCTTT. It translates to CASSLVGTGWSEAFF.